This entry is about one T cell receptor (beta chain). CDR3 length: 15 residues. The ends lost 2 bases at V and 5 bases at J; junction bases unmatched: 8. Germline CDR1 is DFQATT and CDR2 is SNEGSKA (reference sequence). The data are from a study of regulatory T cells in long-lasting Graves disease. Stated time point: persistent/refractory GD, antithyroid drugs over 5 years with positive TRAb. PBMC-derived RNA was used for the TCR library. Investigators prepared the TCR beta libraries by applying iRepertoire HTBI primers and Arm-PCR of CDR3 regions. TCRdb called the multiplex PCR reads again in MiXCR, with one record for every CDR3 protein. The data show over 650,000 distinct CDR3 sequences, with around 30% seen just once and about two fifths held by the top ten.

The material sequenced was peripheral blood mononuclear cells (PBMCs), taken when the disease was refractory, from a patient treated with antithyroid drugs. The rearrangement joins TRBV20-1 to TRBJ2-7; 11 positions agree with TRBD1. This clonotype was sampled from a female donor with Graves disease. This CDR3 reads CSARSRDRGGHEQYF. The CDR3 nucleotides read TGCAGTGCTAGATCCCGGGACAGGGGGGGCCACGAGCAGTACTTC.